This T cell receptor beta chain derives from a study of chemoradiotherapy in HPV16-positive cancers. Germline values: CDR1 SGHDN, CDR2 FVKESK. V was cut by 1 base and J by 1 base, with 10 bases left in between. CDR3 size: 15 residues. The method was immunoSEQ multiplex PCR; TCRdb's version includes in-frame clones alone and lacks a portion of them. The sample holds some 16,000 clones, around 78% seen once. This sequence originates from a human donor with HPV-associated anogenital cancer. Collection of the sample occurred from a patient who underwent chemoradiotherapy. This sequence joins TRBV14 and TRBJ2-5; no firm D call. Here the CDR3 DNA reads TGTGCCAGCAGCCAAGTGGGCCAGGCCCAAGAGACCCAGTACTTC. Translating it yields CASSQVGQAQETQYF.